This T cell receptor beta chain is drawn from a study of blood T cell repertoires in COVID-19 (dated by TCRdb to the early 2020s). With respect to the entire study: The collaborator samples originated in the United States, Italy and Spain and spanned the acute and convalescent phases of COVID-19. The material from the prospective study consisted of cDNA or gDNA derived from T cells, B-cell-depleted T cells, or PBMCs. Deeply sampled blood TCRbeta repertoires from subjects exposed to, actively infected with, or recovered from COVID-19 were included in the dataset. The repertoires were released in a freely available public database intended as a resource for research on the immune response to SARS-CoV-2. The samples were drawn from two sources: the first 160 participants of the ongoing ImmuneRACE study, and 1,254 subjects contributed by 6 global collaborators. The sample metadata nearly always contained a de-identified subject ID, COVID-19 status, age in years and sex. Where HLA class I and class II types were available, the types were taken from metadata supplied by the sample provider, not from assay-based typing. The investigation overall reported the following: The quantity of clinical and demographic metadata differed by source and by participant and was supplied without curation.

TCRbeta CDR3 regions were amplified from genomic DNA using the immunoSEQ Assay, a bias-controlled multiplex PCR. On the authors' methods: Within the assay, amplification of reference gene primers was used to estimate how many nucleated cells each sample contained. To quantify the absolute abundance of each unique TCRbeta CDR3 rearrangement, sequence reads were collapsed and filtered. For each sample, productive Simpson clonality was calculated as the square root of Simpson's diversity index over productive rearrangements. The table was pulled from immuneACCESS by TCRdb, which kept in-frame rearrangements only. Such tables lose some clones; where checked, under half of the loss comes from unresolved V genes, and the rest has no known cause. V and J calls and clone size are those listed in that table; D and trimming were worked out from the DNA. Counted in this sample were roughly 420,000 clones; 70% to 90% of them appeared once. The biggest ten clones account for 0.95% to 1% of the sample.

From the germline V gene, CDR1 is KGHSH and CDR2 is LQKENI. From V the trimming removes 3 bases and from J it removes 6 bases, while the gene matches leave 5 bases of the junction unaccounted for. The CDR3 starts with the cysteine, ends with the phenylalanine, and has 14 residues. CDR3 DNA only is kept here, 42 bases in frame from base 1. In the prospective study, participants were roughly 18 to 95 years old, resided in about two dozen geographic areas of the United States, and were enrolled through a virtual design. Cohort assignment in the prospective study relied on participant-reported clinical history from a screening survey and a study questionnaire. In the prospective study, whole blood, serum and a nasopharyngeal or oropharyngeal swab were collected from each participant by mobile phlebotomists. Prospective study participants could optionally give additional blood draws and questionnaires over a roughly 2-month period. Before DNA extraction, prospective study blood samples were shipped either frozen or at room temperature.

Note on this clone: The target of this receptor is not known. Qualities for individual bases were not recorded, and no much larger clone is one base off.

The TCR originated in a woman aged 25 to 39 with acute COVID-19. The sequenced sample was PBMCs or T cells enriched from blood (not recorded which). The chain links TRBV18 with TRBJ1-5; the central 7 bases match TRBD1. The CDR3 has the sequence CASSPGTVSQPQHF. DNA sequence: TGTGCCAGCTCACCCGGGACAGTGAGTCAGCCCCAGCATTTT.